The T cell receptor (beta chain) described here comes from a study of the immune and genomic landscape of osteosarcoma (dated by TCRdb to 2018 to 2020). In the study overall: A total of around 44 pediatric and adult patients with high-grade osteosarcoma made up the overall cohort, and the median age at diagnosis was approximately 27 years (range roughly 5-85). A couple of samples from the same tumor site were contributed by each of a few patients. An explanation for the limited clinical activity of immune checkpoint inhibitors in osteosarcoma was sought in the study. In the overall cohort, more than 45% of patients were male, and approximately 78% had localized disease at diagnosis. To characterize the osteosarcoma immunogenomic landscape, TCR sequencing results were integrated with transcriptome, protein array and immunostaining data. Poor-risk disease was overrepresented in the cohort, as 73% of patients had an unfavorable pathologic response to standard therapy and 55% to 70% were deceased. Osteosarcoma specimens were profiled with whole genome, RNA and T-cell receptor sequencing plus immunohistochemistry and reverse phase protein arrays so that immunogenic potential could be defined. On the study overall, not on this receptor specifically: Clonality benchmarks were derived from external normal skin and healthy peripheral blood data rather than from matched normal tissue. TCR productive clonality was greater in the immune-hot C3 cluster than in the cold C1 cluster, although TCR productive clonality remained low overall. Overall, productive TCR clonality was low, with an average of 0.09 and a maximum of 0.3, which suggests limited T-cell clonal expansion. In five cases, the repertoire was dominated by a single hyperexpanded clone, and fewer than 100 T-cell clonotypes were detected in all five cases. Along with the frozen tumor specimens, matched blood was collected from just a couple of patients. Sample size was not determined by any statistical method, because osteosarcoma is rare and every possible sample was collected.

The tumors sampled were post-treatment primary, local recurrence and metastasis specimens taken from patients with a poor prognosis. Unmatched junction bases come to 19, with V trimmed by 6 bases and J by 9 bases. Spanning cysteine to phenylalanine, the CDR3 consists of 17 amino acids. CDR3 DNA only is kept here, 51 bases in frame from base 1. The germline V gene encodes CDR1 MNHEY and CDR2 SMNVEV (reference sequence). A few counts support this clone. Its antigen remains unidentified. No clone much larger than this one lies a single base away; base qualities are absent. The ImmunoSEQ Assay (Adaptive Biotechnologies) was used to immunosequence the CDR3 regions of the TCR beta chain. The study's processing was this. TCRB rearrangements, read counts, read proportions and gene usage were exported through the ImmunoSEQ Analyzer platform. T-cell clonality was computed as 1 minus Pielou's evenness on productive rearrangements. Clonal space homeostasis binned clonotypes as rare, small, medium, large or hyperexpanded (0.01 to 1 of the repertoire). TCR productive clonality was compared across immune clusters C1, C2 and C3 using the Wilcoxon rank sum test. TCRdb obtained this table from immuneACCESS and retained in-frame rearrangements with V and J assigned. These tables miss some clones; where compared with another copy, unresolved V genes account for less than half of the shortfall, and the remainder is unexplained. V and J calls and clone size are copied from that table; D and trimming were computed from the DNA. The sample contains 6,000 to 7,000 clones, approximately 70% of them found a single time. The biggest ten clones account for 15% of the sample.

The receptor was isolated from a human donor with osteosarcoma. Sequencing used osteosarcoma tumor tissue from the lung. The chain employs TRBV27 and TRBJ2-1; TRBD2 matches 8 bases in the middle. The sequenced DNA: TGTGCCAGCAGAGACCTTGGAAGCGGGGGTCATATGGGTGAGCAGTTCTTC. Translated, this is CASRDLGSGGHMGEQFF.